Following are 20 T cell receptor beta chains from one sample sequenced in a study of cytomegalovirus exposure and HLA in healthy donors. Amplification used 60 Vbeta primers and 13 Jbeta primers. The protocol was immunoSEQ multiplex PCR, while the TCRdb copy is restricted to in-frame clones and leaves out a portion. The table lists approximately 150,000 clones, roughly 84% of them singletons. Sequenced input: PBMCs. The source of these receptors is a young man in good health and CMV-seronegative.

This sequence joins TRBV10-2 and TRBJ2-7; D is perhaps TRBD1 (6 bases). The germline V gene encodes CDR1 WSHSY and CDR2 SAAADI. The CDR3 sequence is 15 residues long. Trimming pared 8 bases from V and 4 bases from J, leaving 21 bases between. The CDR3 here is CASLFLQGPVYEQYF. The CDR3 coding sequence is TGCGCCAGCCTATTCCTTCAGGGGCCAGTTTACGAGCAGTACTTC.

V is TRBV2 and J is TRBJ1-2; D unclear. The germline CDR1 and CDR2 sequences are SNHLY and FYNNEI. The CDR3 loop spans 14 amino acids. The ends were cut back, 2 bases at V and 3 bases at J, with 10 bases in the middle. CDR3: CASSELGSYYGYTF. DNA for the CDR3: TGTGCCAGCAGTGAACTTGGCTCCTACTATGGCTACACCTTC.

The chain has TRBV7-2 and TRBJ2-3, with D perhaps matching TRBD2 (5 bases). Trimming took off 1 base at V and 8 bases at J, with 13 bases between the two ends. This CDR3 spans 14 amino acids. Germline loops: CDR1 SGHTA, CDR2 FQGNSA. CDR3 sequence (DNA): TGTGCCAGCAGCTTAGGAGCGGAGGAGCGTACGCAGTATTTT. Translated: CASSLGAEERTQYF.

The V and J genes are TRBV7-9 and TRBJ1-4; D unclear. CDR3 length: 19 residues. The V gene lost 5 bases and the J gene lost 4 bases, with 26 bases spanning the gap. Germline CDR1 is SEHNR and CDR2 is FQNEAQ (reference sequence). CDR3 region: CASSKLSGIGSWGNEKLFF. CDR3 nucleotide sequence: TGTGCCAGCAGCAAACTCTCGGGCATAGGGAGCTGGGGTAATGAAAAACTGTTTTTT.

This chain joins TRBV7-6 and TRBJ2-1; 9 nucleotides align to TRBD2. The CDR3 is made up of 16 amino acids. Germline V gene data show CDR1 as SGHVS and CDR2 as FNYEAQ. After removal of 2 bases from V and 2 bases from J, the junction contained 4 bases not matched to a gene. The CDR3 here is CASSLTSSGAYNEQFF. The CDR3 DNA reads as TGTGCCAGCAGCTTAACTTCTAGCGGGGCCTACAATGAGCAGTTCTTC.

The genes are TRBV13 and TRBJ1-1; 9 bases are a match to TRBD1. The CDR3 length is 18 residues. CDR1 is PRHDT, CDR2 FYEKMQ, per germline (reference sequence). Unmatched junction bases numbered 11, after V lost 3 bases and J lost 0 bases. The CDR3 sequence: CASSFRTGGFAMNTEAFF. The CDR3 region has the DNA TGTGCCAGCAGCTTTCGAACAGGGGGCTTCGCCATGAACACTGAAGCTTTCTTT.

The chain uses TRBV5-4 and TRBJ2-3; D is unresolved. Germline CDR1 and CDR2: SGHNT and YYREEE (reference sequence). CDR3 size: 12 residues. Between the trimmed V and J ends, which lost 0 bases and 6 bases, there was a span of 5 bases. Written as DNA, the CDR3 is TGTGCCAGCAGCTTGGACACGGATACGCAGTATTTT. Its protein is CASSLDTDTQYF.

The rearrangement links TRBV7-6 to TRBJ2-7; TRBD2 aligns across 7 bases. CDR3 length: 13 amino acids. Germline CDR1 is SGHVS and CDR2 is FNYEAQ. Trimming cost V 1 base and J 5 bases; bases outside gene matches: 2. The DNA for the CDR3 is TGTGCCAGCAGCTTAGGGACTAGTGACGAGCAGTACTTC. Protein sequence: CASSLGTSDEQYF.

V and J are TRBV29-1 and TRBJ2-5; D perhaps matches TRBD2 (6 bases). Trimming removed 3 bases at V and 5 bases at J, with 16 bases between. CDR3 length equals 14 residues. In germline, CDR1 is SQVTM, CDR2 ANQGSEA. The CDR3 protein is CSVDRRSGWETQYF. Here the CDR3 DNA reads TGCAGCGTTGACCGCCGGAGCGGGTGGGAGACCCAGTACTTC. The entire variable domain, with the rest obtained from reference TRBV29-1 and TRBJ2-5, is as follows: SAVISQKPSRDICQRGTSLTIQCQVDSQVTMMFWYRQQPGQSLTLIATANQGSEATYESGFVIDKFPISRPNLTFSTLTVSNMSPEDSSIYLCSVDRRSGWETQYFGPGTRLLVL.

The rearrangement uses TRBV18 and TRBJ2-2; D is perhaps TRBD1 (5 bases). The V end was cut by 8 bases, the J end by 6 bases, with 16 bases between. This CDR3 is 14 amino acids long. CDR1 KGHSH and CDR2 LQKENI come from the germline V gene. The DNA of the CDR3 is TGTGCCAGCGGACCAGGGCCCCTCGCCGGGGAGCTGTTTTTT. As protein: CASGPGPLAGELFF.

The chain recombines TRBV7-9 with TRBJ2-3; TRBD2 agrees at 10 bases. Germline assignment: CDR1 SEHNR and CDR2 FQNEAQ (reference sequence). The V gene end was trimmed by 2 bases and the J gene end by 2 bases; junction bases not matched to a gene: 7. The CDR3 length is 17 residues. The CDR3 loop is CASSLRIAGGPTDTQYF. CDR3 bases: TGTGCCAGCAGCTTAAGGATAGCGGGAGGCCCCACAGATACGCAGTATTTT.

CDR3 protein: CASADRADQPQHF. CDR3 bases: TGTGCCAGCGCTGACAGGGCAGATCAGCCCCAGCATTTT. The chain links TRBV6-4 to TRBJ1-5; TRBD1 aligns across 7 bases. The trim removed 8 bases at V and 5 bases at J, leaving 6 bases unmatched. Germline V gene data show CDR1 as MRHNA and CDR2 as SNTAGT. The CDR3 runs 13 residues.

The V gene is TRBV5-6, the J gene TRBJ2-1; D possibly corresponds to TRBD1 (5 bases). Trimming shortened V by 1 base and J by 2 bases, and 10 bases separated the two germline ends. Germline CDR1 is SGHDT and CDR2 is YYEEEE. The CDR3 is made up of 15 amino acids. CDR3 in DNA: TGTGCCAGCAGCTTGCTTATAGGGGCCTACAATGAGCAGTTCTTC. This codes for CASSLLIGAYNEQFF.

The chain recombines TRBV28 with TRBJ2-3; 9 nucleotides agree with TRBD1. With 2 bases clipped from V and 4 bases from J, the junction kept 7 bases outside the gene matches. This CDR3 contains 16 residues. CDR1 is MDHEN, CDR2 SYDVKM, per germline. Here the CDR3 DNA reads TGTGCCAGCAGTTTAATTCTGGGACAGGGTGCAGATACGCAGTATTTT. This codes for CASSLILGQGADTQYF.

The chain joins TRBV30 to TRBJ2-3, with 10 nucleotides matching TRBD2. Germline CDR1 GTSNPN, CDR2 SVGIG (reference sequence). J lost 5 bases, V lost 3 bases, and 8 bases had no gene match. This CDR3 region has 15 residues. The CDR3: CAWSPLAGRGDTQYF. The CDR3 DNA is TGTGCCTGGAGCCCACTAGCGGGGCGGGGAGATACGCAGTATTTT.

This clone was seen a handful of times. The chain has TRBV6-5 and TRBJ1-5, with TRBD1 identical over 7 bases. J was trimmed by 7 bases and V by 5 bases; bases with no gene match: 8. Per the germline V gene, CDR1 is MNHEY and CDR2 is SVGAGI. The CDR3 runs 14 residues. The DNA for the CDR3 is TGTGCCAGCAGTATCGGACAGGAGACCCAGCCCCAGCATTTT. Encoded protein: CASSIGQETQPQHF.

The chain has TRBV10-1 and TRBJ1-1; D unclear. CDR1 is WNHNN, CDR2 SYGVQD, per germline (reference sequence). Trimming shortened V by 7 bases and J by 1 base, and 10 bases separated the two germline ends. This CDR3 has 13 amino acids. The CDR3 region is CASTDTTNTEAFF. Here the CDR3 DNA reads TGCGCCAGCACCGACACCACGAACACTGAAGCTTTCTTT.

V gene TRBV2 combines with J gene TRBJ2-5, with 7 positions matching TRBD2. The trim removed 4 bases at V and 7 bases at J, leaving 6 bases unmatched. The CDR3 has 13 residues. Germline lookup yields CDR1 SNHLY and CDR2 FYNNEI. The CDR3 bases are TGTGCCAGCAGTGGAGAGCGGGATGGGACCCAGTACTTC. Its protein is CASSGERDGTQYF.

V is TRBV6-4 and J is TRBJ2-2, with 8 bases aligning to TRBD2. CDR1 and CDR2 (germline): MRHNA, SNTAGT. V lost 6 bases, J lost 7 bases, and 7 bases stayed unmatched. The CDR3 length is 14 residues. CDR3 sequence: CASSREGHGGELFF. The CDR3 coding sequence is TGTGCCAGCAGCCGGGAGGGCCATGGCGGGGAGCTGTTTTTT.

The gene calls are TRBV9 and TRBJ1-5; a weak D match, TRBD1 (5 bases). Between the trimmed V and J ends, which lost 4 bases and 0 bases, there was a span of 23 bases. The germline CDR1 and CDR2 sequences are SGDLS and YYNGEE. This CDR3 comprises 19 residues. CDR3 in amino acids: CASSRTEGLLSLSNQPQHF. The CDR3 DNA follows: TGTGCCAGCAGCCGCACGGAGGGACTCTTATCGCTTAGCAATCAGCCCCAGCATTTT.